Included here is one T cell receptor (beta chain) sequence, with context. Measured with immunoSEQ multiplex PCR; TCRdb has only the in-frame clones, and not every one. The sample records approximately 100,000 clones, roughly 87% being singletons. The sample belongs to a study of T cell responses to AZD1222 COVID-19 vaccine. In germline, CDR1 is SQVTM, CDR2 ANQGSEA. This CDR3 has 13 residues. Trimming took 5 bases from V and 2 from J; bases not matched to a gene: 4. Material: peripheral blood, obtained 28 days after the second AZD1222 dose. This sequence originates from an adult who received the AZD1222 COVID-19 vaccine. The chain uses TRBV29-1 and TRBJ2-7, with 9 bases that match TRBD2. In DNA form, the CDR3 reads TGCAGCGTTCTTAGCGGGAGTACCTACGAGCAGTACTTC. The encoded protein is CSVLSGSTYEQYF.